This T cell receptor (beta chain) was sequenced for a study of blood T cell repertoires in COVID-19 (dated by TCRdb to 2019 to 2021). Study-level background: Collaborator samples came from the United States, Italy and Spain and covered acute and convalescent phases of COVID-19. Subjects who had been exposed to COVID-19, were actively infected with it, or had recovered from it provided the deeply sampled blood TCRbeta repertoires that made up the dataset. The samples were drawn from two sources: the first 160 participants of the ongoing ImmuneRACE study, and 1,000 to 1,500 subjects contributed by 6 global collaborators. A freely available public database, intended as a resource for researchers studying the immune response to SARS-CoV-2, is where the repertoires were released. HLA class I and class II types, where available, came from metadata supplied by the sample provider rather than from assay-based typing. The sample metadata nearly always contained a de-identified subject ID, COVID-19 status, age in years and sex. The material from the prospective study consisted of cDNA or gDNA derived from T cells, B-cell-depleted T cells, or PBMCs.

Concerning this clone itself: Its antigen remains unidentified. Base qualities are not provided; no much larger clone lies one nucleotide away.

The collaborating institutions used their own protocols to collect whole blood in K2EDTA tubes. For TCRbeta analysis, collaborator samples were shipped as frozen whole blood, as isolated PBMCs, or as DNA extracted from either sample type. What the research found in general, with its limitations: The amount of clinical and demographic metadata varied by source and participant and was provided uncurated.

The germline V gene sets CDR1 to SNHLY and CDR2 to FYNNEI. The CDR3, cysteine through phenylalanine, is 13 amino acids long. The only DNA kept is the CDR3, 39 bases in frame from the first base. At the junction V is shortened by 6 bases and J by 4 bases, with 12 bases in between. TCRbeta CDR3 regions were amplified from genomic DNA by means of the immunoSEQ Assay, a bias-controlled multiplex PCR. The authors' pipeline ran thus. The number of nucleated cells in each sample was estimated from the amplification of reference gene primers within the assay. Sequence reads were collapsed and filtered to measure the absolute abundance of every unique TCRbeta CDR3 rearrangement. For each sample, productive Simpson clonality was calculated as the square root of Simpson's diversity index over productive rearrangements. The table was pulled from immuneACCESS by TCRdb, which kept in-frame rearrangements only. Such tables lose some clones; where checked, under half of the loss comes from unresolved V genes, and the rest has no known cause. V, J and clone size are taken as reported in that table, and D and trimming were inferred from the DNA itself. The sample table lists over 45,000 clones, 82% of them with a count of one. Around 8.2% of the sample rests with the top ten.

This TCR was sampled from a woman aged 80 or older with acute or convalescent COVID-19. The V gene is TRBV2 and the J gene is TRBJ1-1; perhaps TRBD1 is the D gene, with 6 bases matching. Material: peripheral blood. CDR3 loop: CASSPLGGTEAFF. The DNA sequence is as follows: TGTGCCAGCAGCCCCTTAGGGGGCACTGAAGCTTTCTTT.